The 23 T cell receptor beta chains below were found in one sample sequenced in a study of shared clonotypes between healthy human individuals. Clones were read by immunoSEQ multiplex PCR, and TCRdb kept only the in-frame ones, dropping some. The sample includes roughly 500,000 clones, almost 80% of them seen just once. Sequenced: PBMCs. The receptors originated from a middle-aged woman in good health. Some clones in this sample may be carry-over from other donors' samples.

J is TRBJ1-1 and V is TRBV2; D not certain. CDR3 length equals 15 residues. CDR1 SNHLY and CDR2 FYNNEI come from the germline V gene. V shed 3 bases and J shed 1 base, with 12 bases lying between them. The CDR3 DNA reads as TGTGCCAGCAGTGACGGTGTCAGAACGAACACTGAAGCTTTCTTT. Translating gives CASSDGVRTNTEAFF. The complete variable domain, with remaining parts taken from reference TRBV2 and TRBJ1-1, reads EPEVTQTPSHQVTQMGQEVILRCVPISNHLYFYWYRQILGQKVEFLVSFYNNEISEKSEIFDDQFSVERPDGSNFTLKIRSTKLEDSAMYFCASSDGVRTNTEAFFGQGTRLTVV.

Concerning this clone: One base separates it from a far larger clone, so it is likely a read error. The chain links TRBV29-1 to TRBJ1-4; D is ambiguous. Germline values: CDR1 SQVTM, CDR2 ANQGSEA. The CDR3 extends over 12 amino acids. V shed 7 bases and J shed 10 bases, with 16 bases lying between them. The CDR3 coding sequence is TGCAGCGCTGGAGAATCGGATGGAAAACTGTTTTTT. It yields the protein CSAGESDGKLFF.

The CDR3 region has the DNA TGTGCCAGTAGTGATCAGGTATTGAACACTGAAGCTTTCTTT. The encoded protein is CASSDQVLNTEAFF. The J gene is TRBJ1-1, the V gene TRBV19, with D hard to call. Germline CDR1 is LNHDA and CDR2 is SQIVND (reference sequence). Deletions cut 5 bases from V and 0 bases from J, with 10 bases between. The CDR3 runs to 14 residues.

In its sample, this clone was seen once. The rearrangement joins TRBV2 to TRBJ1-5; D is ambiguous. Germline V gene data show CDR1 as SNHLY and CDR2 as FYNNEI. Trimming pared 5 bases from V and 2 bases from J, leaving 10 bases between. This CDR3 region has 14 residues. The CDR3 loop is CASSPSRGNQPQHF. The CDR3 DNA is TGTGCCAGCAGTCCCTCTAGGGGCAATCAGCCCCAGCATTTT.

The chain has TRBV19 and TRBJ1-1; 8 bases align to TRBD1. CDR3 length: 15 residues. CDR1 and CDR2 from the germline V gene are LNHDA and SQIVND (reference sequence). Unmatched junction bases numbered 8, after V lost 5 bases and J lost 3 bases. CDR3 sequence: CASSVTGAGDTEAFF. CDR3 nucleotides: TGTGCCAGTAGTGTGACAGGGGCGGGGGACACTGAAGCTTTCTTT.

The CDR3 region has the DNA TGCGCCAGCAGCTTGGACGGGGTTGAAAAACTGTTTTTT. This codes for CASSLDGVEKLFF. The chain combines TRBV5-1 with TRBJ1-4; D is ambiguous. V shed 0 bases and J shed 7 bases, with 7 bases lying between them. The CDR3 loop spans 13 amino acids. Germline lookup yields CDR1 SGHRS and CDR2 YFSETQ. Combining the CDR3 with reference TRBV5-1 and TRBJ1-4 gives the whole variable domain KAGVTQTPRYLIKTRGQQVTLSCSPISGHRSVSWYQQTPGQGLQFLFEYFSETQRNKGNFPGRFSGRQFSNSRSEMNVSTLELGDSALYLCASSLDGVEKLFFGSGTQLSVL.

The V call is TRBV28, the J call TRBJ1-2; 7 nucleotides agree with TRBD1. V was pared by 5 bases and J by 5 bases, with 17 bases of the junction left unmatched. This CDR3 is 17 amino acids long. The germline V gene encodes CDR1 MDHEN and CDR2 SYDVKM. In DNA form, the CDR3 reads TGTGCCAGCAGTACCAGACAGGGTCTAATCCGGCCATATGGCTACACCTTC. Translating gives CASSTRQGLIRPYGYTF.

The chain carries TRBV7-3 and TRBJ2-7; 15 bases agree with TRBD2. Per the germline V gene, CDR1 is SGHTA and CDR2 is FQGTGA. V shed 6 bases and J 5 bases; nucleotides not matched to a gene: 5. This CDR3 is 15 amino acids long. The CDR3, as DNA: TGTGCCAGCAGTCGCGGGACTAGCGGGAGGAACGAGCAGTACTTC. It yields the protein CASSRGTSGRNEQYF.

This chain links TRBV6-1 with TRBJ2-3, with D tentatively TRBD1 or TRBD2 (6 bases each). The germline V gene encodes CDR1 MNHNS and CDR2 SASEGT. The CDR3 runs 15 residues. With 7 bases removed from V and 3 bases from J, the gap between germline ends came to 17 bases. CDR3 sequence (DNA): TGTGCCAGCAACTTAGCCGGGGGCGCGACAGATACGCAGTATTTT. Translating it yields CASNLAGGATDTQYF.

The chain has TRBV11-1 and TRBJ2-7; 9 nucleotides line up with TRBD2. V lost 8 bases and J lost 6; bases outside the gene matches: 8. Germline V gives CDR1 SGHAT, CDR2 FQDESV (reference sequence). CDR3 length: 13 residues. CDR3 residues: CASGGRAISEQYF. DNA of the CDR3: TGTGCCAGCGGCGGGAGGGCCATCAGCGAGCAGTACTTC.

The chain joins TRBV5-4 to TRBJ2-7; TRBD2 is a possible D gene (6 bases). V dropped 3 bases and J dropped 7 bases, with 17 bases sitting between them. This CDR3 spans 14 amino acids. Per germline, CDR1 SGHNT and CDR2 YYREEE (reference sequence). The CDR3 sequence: CASSSGLPAWEQYF. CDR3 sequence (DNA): TGTGCCAGCAGCTCCGGACTACCCGCCTGGGAGCAGTACTTC. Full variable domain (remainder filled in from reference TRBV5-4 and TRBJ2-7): ETGVTQSPTHLIKTRGQQVTLRCSSQSGHNTVSWYQQALGQGPQFIFQYYREEENGRGNFPPRFSGLQFPNYSSELNVNALELDDSALYLCASSSGLPAWEQYFGPGTRLTVT.

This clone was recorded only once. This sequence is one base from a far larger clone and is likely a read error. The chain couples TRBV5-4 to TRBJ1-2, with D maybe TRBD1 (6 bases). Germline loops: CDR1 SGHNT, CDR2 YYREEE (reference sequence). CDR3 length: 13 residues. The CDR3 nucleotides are TGTGCCAGCAGCTTCTTACAGGGCTATGGCCACACCTTC. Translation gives CASSFLQGYGHTF.

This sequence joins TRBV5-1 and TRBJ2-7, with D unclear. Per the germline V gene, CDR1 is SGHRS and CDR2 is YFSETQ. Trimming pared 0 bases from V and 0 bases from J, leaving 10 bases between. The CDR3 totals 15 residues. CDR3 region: CASSLERSDSYEQYF. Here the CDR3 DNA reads TGCGCCAGCAGCTTGGAACGCTCCGACTCCTACGAGCAGTACTTC.

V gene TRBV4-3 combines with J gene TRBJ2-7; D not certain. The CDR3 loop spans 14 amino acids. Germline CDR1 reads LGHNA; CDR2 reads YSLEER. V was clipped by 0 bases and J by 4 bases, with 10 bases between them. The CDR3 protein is CASSQDDRHYEQYF. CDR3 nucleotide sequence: TGCGCCAGCAGCCAAGATGATCGCCATTACGAGCAGTACTTC.

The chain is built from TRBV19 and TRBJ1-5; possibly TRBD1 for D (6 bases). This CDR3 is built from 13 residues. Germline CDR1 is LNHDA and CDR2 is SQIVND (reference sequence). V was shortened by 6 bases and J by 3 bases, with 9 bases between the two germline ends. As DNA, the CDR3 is TGTGCCAGTAGAGACAGGTCCAATCAGCCCCAGCATTTT. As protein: CASRDRSNQPQHF.

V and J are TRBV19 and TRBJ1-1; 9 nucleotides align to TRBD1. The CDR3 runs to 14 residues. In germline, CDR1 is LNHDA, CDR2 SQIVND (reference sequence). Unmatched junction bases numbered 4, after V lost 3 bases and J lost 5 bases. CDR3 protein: CASSMTGGGTEAFF. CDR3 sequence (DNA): TGTGCCAGTAGTATGACAGGGGGTGGGACTGAAGCTTTCTTT.

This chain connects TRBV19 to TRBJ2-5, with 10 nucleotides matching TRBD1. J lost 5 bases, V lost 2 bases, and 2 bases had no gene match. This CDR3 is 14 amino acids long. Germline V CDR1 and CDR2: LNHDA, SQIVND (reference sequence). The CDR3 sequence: CASSIRQGAETQYF. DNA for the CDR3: TGTGCCAGTAGTATAAGACAGGGGGCTGAGACCCAGTACTTC.

Written as DNA, the CDR3 is TGTGCCAGCAGCCCTCAATGTGGAGCTTTCTTT. This codes for CASSPQCGAFF. J is TRBJ1-1 and V is TRBV9, with unresolved D. Germline loops: CDR1 SGDLS, CDR2 YYNGEE. The CDR3 extends over 11 amino acids. Trimming took off 4 bases at V and 10 bases at J, with 11 bases between the two ends.

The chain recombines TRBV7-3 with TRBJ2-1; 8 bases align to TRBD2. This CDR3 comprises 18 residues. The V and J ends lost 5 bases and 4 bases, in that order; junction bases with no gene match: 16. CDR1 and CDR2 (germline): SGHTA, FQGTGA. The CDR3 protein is CASSPFGTRTRSYNEQFF. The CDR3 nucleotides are TGTGCCAGCAGCCCCTTCGGGACTAGAACAAGGTCTTACAATGAGCAGTTCTTC.

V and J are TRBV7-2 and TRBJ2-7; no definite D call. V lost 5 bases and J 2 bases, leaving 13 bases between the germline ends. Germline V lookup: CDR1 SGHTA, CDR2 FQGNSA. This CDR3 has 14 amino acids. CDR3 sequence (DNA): TGTGCCAGCAGCCCAACCTCCGGTGCCTACGAGCAGTACTTC. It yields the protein CASSPTSGAYEQYF. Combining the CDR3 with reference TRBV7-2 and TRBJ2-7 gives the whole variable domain GAGVSQSPSNKVTEKGKDVELRCDPISGHTALYWYRQSLGQGLEFLIYFQGNSAPDKSGLPSDRFSAERTGGSVSTLTIQRTQQEDSAVYLCASSPTSGAYEQYFGPGTRLTVT.

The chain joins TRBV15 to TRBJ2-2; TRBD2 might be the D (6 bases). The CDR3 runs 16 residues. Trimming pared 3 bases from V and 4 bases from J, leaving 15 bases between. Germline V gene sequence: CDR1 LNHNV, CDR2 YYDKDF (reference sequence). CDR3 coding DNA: TGTGCCACCAGCAGGGCATGGGGAGGACCCACCGGGGAGCTGTTTTTT. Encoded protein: CATSRAWGGPTGELFF.

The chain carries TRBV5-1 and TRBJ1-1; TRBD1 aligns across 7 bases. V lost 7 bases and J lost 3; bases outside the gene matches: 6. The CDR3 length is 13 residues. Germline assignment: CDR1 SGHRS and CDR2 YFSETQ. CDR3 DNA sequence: TGCGCCAGCTCAGGGGGGAAGGACACTGAAGCTTTCTTT. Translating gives CASSGGKDTEAFF.

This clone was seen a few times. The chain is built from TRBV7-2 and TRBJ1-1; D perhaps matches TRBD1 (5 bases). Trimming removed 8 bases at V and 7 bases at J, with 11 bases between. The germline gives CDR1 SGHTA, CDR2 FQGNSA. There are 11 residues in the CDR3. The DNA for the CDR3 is TGTGCCAGCTTACAGGAAAATGAAGCTTTCTTT. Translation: CASLQENEAFF.